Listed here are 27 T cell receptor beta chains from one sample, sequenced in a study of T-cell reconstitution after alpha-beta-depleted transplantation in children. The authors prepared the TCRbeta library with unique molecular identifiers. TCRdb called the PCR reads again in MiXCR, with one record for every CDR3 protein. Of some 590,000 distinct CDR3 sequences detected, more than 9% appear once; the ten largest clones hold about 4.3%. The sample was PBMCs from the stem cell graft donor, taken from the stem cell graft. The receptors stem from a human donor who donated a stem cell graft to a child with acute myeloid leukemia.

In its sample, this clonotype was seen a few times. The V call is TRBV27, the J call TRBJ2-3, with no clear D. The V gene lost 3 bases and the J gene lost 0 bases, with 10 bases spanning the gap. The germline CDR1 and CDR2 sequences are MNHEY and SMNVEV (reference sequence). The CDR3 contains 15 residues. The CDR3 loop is CASSLVTPSTDTQYF. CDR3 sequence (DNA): TGTGCCAGCAGTTTGGTAACTCCTAGCACAGATACGCAGTATTTT.

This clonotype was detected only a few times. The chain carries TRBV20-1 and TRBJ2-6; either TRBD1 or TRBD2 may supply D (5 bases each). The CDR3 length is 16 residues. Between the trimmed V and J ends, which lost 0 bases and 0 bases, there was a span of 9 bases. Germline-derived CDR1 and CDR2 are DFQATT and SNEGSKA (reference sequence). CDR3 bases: TGCAGTGCTAGAGAGGGACGGCTCTCTGGGGCCAACGTCCTGACTTTC. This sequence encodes CSAREGRLSGANVLTF.

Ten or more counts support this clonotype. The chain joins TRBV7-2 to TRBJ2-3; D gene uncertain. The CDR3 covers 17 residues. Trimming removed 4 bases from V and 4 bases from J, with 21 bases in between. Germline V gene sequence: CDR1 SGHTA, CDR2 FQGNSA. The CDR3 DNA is TGTGCCAGCAGCTCCTCCCTGAGTAGTGGTGGTGCAGATACGCAGTATTTT. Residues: CASSSSLSSGGADTQYF.

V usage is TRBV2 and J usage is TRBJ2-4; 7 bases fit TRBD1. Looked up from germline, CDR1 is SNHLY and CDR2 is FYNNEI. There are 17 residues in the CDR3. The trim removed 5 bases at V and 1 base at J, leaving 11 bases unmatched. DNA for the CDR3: TGTGCCAGCAGTCAGGAGACAGGGTGGGAGGCCAAAAACATTCAGTACTTC. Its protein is CASSQETGWEAKNIQYF. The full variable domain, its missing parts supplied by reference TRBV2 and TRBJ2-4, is EPEVTQTPSHQVTQMGQEVILRCVPISNHLYFYWYRQILGQKVEFLVSFYNNEISEKSEIFDDQFSVERPDGSNFTLKIRSTKLEDSAMYFCASSQETGWEAKNIQYFGAGTRLSVL.

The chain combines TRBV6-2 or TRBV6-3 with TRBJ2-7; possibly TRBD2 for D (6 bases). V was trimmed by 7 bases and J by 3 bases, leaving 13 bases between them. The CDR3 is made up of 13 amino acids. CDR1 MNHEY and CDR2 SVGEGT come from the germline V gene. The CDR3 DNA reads TGTGCCAGCAACTCGGGACTCCGCTACGAGCAGTACTTC. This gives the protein CASNSGLRYEQYF.

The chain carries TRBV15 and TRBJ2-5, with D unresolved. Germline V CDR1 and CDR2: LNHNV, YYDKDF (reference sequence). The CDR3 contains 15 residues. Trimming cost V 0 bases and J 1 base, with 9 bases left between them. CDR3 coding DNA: TGTGCCACCAGCAGAGAAAGGATCCCCCAAGAGACCCAGTACTTC. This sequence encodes CATSRERIPQETQYF.

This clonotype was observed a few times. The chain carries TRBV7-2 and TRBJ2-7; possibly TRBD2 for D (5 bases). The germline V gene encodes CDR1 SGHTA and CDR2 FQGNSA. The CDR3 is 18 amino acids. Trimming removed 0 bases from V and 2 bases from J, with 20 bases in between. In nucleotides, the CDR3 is TGTGCCAGCAGCTTAGCGGGGAGTAGCCAGGTATCTACCTACGAGCAGTACTTC. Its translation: CASSLAGSSQVSTYEQYF.

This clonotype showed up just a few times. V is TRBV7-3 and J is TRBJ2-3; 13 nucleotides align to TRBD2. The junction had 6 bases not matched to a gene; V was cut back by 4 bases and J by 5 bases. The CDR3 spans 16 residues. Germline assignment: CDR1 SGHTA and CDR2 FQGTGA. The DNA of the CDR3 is TGTGCCAGCAGCTCCGGGACTAGCGGGACGGGAGATACGCAGTATTTT. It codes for CASSSGTSGTGDTQYF. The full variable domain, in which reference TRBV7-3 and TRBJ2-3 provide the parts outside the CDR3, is GAGVSQTPSNKVTEKGKYVELRCDPISGHTALYWYRQSLGQGPEFLIYFQGTGAADDSGLPNDRFFAVRPEGSVSTLKIQRTERGDSAVYLCASSSGTSGTGDTQYFGPGTRLTVL.

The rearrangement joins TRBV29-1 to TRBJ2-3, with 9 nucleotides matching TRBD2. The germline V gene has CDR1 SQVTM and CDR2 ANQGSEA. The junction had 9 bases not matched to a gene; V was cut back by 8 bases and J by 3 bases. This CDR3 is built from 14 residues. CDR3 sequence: CSTSGGRATDTQYF. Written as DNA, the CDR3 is TGCAGCACTTCAGGCGGGAGGGCAACAGATACGCAGTATTTT.

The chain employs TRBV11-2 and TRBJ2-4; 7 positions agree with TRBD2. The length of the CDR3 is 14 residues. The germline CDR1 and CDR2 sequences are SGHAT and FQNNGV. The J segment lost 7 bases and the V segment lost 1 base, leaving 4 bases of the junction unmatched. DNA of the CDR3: TGTGCCAGCAGCTTAGCTCCAGCGGGGAACATTCAGTACTTC. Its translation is CASSLAPAGNIQYF.

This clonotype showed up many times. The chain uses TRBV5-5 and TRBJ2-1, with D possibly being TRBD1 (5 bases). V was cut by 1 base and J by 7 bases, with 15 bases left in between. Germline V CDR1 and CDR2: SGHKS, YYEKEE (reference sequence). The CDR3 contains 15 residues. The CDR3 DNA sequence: TGTGCCAGCAGCTTGTCATCTATACCAGGGAATGAGCAGTTCTTC. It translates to CASSLSSIPGNEQFF. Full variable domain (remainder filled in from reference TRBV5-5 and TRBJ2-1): DAGVTQSPTHLIKTRGQQVTLRCSPISGHKSVSWYQQVLGQGPQFIFQYYEKEERGRGNFPDRFSARQFPNYSSELNVNALLLGDSALYLCASSLSSIPGNEQFFGPGTRLTVL.

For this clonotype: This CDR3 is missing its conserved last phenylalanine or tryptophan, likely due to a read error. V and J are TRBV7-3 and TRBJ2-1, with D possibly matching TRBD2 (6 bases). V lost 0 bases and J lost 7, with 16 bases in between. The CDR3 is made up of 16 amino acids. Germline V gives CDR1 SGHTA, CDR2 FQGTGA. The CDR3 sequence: CASSLTAGGIKNEQFI. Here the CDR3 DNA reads TGTGCCAGCAGCTTAACAGCGGGCGGGATTAAGAATGAGCAGTTCATC.

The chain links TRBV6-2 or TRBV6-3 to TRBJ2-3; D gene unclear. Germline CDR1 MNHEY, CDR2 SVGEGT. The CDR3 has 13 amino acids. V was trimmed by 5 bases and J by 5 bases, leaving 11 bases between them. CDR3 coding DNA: TGTGCCAGCAGTACGCCTAAAGGAGATACGCAGTATTTT. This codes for CASSTPKGDTQYF.

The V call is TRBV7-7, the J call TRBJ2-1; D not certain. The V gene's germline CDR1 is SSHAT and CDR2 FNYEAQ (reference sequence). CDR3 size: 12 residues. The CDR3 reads CASSRADNEQFF. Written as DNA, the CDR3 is TGTGCTAGCTCCCGGGCCGACAATGAGCAGTTCTTC.

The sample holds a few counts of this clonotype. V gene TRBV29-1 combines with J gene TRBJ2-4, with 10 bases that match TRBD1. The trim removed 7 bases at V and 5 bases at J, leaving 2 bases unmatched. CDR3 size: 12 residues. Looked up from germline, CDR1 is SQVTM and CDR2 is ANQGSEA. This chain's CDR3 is CSGGTGENIQYF. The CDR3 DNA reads TGCAGCGGTGGGACAGGGGAAAACATTCAGTACTTC.

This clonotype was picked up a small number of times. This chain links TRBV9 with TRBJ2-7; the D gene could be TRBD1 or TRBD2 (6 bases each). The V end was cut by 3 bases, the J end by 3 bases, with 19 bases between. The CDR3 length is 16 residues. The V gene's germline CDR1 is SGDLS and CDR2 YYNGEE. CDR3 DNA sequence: TGTGCCAGCAGCGGGGGGGCAGGGAATGGAGGCTACGAGCAGTACTTC. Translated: CASSGGAGNGGYEQYF.

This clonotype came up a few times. The CDR3 reads CASSLTLLAGSYEQYF. In DNA form, the CDR3 reads TGTGCCAGCAGTTTAACCCTACTAGCGGGATCCTACGAGCAGTACTTC. V and J are TRBV28 and TRBJ2-7, with 10 bases aligning to TRBD2. The CDR3 extends over 16 amino acids. Trimming removed 2 bases from V and 1 base from J; junction bases left unmatched: 5. Germline V CDR1 and CDR2: MDHEN, SYDVKM.

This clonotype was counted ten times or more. The CDR3 sequence: CAIKDSGSKYEQYF. CDR3 bases: TGTGCCATCAAGGACAGCGGGAGCAAGTACGAGCAGTACTTC. The chain joins TRBV10-3 to TRBJ2-7, with 8 bases aligning to TRBD2. The length of the CDR3 is 14 residues. Trimming cost V 7 bases and J 4 bases; bases outside gene matches: 9. Looked up from germline, CDR1 is ENHRY and CDR2 is SYGVKD.

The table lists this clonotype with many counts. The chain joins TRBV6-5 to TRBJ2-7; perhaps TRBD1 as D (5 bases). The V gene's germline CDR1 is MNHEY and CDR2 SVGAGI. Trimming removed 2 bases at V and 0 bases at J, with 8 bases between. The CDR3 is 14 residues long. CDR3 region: CASSYPDNSYEQYF. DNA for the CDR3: TGTGCCAGCAGTTACCCGGACAACTCCTACGAGCAGTACTTC.

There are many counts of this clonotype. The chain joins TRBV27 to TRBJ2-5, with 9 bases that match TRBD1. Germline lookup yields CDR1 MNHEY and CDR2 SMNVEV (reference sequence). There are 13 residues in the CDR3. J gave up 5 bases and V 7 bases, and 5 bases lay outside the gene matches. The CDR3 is CASKTGGEETQYF. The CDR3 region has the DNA TGTGCCAGCAAAACAGGGGGCGAGGAGACCCAGTACTTC.

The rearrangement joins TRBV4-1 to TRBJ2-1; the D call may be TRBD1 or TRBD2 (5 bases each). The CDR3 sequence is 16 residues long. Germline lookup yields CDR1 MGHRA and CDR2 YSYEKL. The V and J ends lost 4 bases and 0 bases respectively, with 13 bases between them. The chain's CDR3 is CASSLQEGSSYNEQFF. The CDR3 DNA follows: TGCGCCAGCAGCCTACAAGAGGGGAGCTCCTACAATGAGCAGTTCTTC.

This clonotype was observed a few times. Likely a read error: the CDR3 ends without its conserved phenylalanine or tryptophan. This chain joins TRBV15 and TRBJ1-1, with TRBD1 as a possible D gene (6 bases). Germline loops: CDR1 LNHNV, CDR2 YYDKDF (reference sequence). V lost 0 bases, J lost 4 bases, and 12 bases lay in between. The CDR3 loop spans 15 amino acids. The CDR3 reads CATSRDRGGGTEAFC. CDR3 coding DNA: TGTGCCACCAGCAGAGATCGGGGAGGGGGCACTGAAGCTTTCTGT.

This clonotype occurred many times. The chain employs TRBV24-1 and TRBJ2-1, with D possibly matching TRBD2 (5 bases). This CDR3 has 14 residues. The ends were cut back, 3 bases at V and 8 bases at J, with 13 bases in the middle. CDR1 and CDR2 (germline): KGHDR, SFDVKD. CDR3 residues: CATSDPDWAHEQFF. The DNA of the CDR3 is TGTGCCACCAGTGATCCGGACTGGGCCCATGAGCAGTTCTTC.

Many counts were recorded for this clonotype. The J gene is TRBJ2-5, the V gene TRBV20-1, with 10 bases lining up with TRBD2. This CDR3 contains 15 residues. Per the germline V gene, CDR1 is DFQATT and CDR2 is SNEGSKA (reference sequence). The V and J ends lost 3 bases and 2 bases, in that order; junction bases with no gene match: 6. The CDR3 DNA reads TGCAGTGCTAGCCTAGCGGGAGCGAGACAAGAGACCCAGTACTTC. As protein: CSASLAGARQETQYF.

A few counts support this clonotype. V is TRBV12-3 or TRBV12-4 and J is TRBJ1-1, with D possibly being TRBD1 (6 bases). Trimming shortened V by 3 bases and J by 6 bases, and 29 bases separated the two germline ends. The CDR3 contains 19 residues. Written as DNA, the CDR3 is TGTGCCAGCAGTTTTGATTTAGGGTTAGGACCACAGGGTTTGTCTGAAGCTTTCTTT. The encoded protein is CASSFDLGLGPQGLSEAFF.

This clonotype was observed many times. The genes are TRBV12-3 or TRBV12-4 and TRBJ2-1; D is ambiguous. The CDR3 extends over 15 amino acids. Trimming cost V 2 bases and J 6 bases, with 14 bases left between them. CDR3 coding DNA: TGTGCCAGCAGTTTAAGTGGTAGGTCCCTCAATGAGCAGTTCTTC. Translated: CASSLSGRSLNEQFF.

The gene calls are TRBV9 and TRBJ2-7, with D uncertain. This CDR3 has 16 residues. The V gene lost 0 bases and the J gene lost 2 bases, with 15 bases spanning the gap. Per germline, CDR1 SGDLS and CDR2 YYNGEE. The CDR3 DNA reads TGTGCCAGCAGCGTAGAGGGTGGCAGCATACCCTACGAGCAGTACTTC. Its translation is CASSVEGGSIPYEQYF. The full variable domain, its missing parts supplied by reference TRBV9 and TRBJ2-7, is DSGVTQTPKHLITATGQRVTLRCSPRSGDLSVYWYQQSLDQGLQFLIQYYNGEERAKGNILERFSAQQFPDLHSELNLSSLELGDSALYFCASSVEGGSIPYEQYFGPGTRLTVT.